The 3 T cell receptor beta chains presented below share a single source sample, sequenced in a study of blood T cell repertoires in COVID-19. Only in-frame clones appear in the TCRdb table, and some are missing; sequencing was by immunoSEQ multiplex PCR. The table includes 55,000 to 75,000 clones, 55% to 80% detected once. Input material: peripheral blood. The receptors derive from a woman aged 70-85 years with COVID-19, enrolled during active disease.

J is TRBJ1-1 and V is TRBV10-3; D gene unclear. The germline V gene encodes CDR1 ENHRY and CDR2 SYGVKD. The CDR3 extends over 12 amino acids. Deletions cut 3 bases from V and 5 bases from J, with 7 bases between. CDR3 sequence: CAISEGSTEAFF. The CDR3 DNA reads TGTGCCATCAGTGAAGGGAGTACTGAAGCTTTCTTT.

The V call is TRBV6-5, the J call TRBJ2-3; TRBD2 might be the D (6 bases). Germline lookup yields CDR1 MNHEY and CDR2 SVGAGI. Trimming shortened V by 2 bases and J by 3 bases, and 15 bases separated the two germline ends. This CDR3 has 16 residues. The DNA for the CDR3 is TGTGCCAGCAGTTACGTGGTCGGGAGCCCAACAGATACGCAGTATTTT. Amino acids: CASSYVVGSPTDTQYF.

The chain links TRBV7-9 to TRBJ2-6; 12 nucleotides agree with TRBD2. The CDR3 sequence is 18 residues long. The junction had 10 bases not matched to a gene; V was cut back by 8 bases and J by 2 bases. Germline CDR1 SEHNR, CDR2 FQNEAQ (reference sequence). The CDR3 sequence is CASDPVLAGGPGANVLTF. The CDR3 region has the DNA TGTGCCAGCGACCCCGTGCTAGCGGGGGGGCCTGGGGCCAACGTCCTGACTTTC.